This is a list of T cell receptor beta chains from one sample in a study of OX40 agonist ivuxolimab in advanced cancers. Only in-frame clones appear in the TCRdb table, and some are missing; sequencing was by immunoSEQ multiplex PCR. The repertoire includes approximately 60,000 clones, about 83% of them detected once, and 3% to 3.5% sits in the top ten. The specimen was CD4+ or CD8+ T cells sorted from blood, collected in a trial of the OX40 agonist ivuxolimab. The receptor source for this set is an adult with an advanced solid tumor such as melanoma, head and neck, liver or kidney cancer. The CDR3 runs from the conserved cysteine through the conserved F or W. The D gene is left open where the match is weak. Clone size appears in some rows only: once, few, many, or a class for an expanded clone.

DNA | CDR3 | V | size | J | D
TGTGCCAGCAGCTTGAGGACCCGGGACAGCATTTCTGAAGCTTTCTTT | CASSLRTRDSISEAFF | TRBV7-8 | . | TRBJ1-1 | TRBD1
TGTGCCAGCAGTTTATCCGGGACAACTGGGGCCAACGTCCTGACTTTC | CASSLSGTTGANVLTF | TRBV28 | . | TRBJ2-6 | .
TGTGCCAGTAGTGGGACTAGCGGGAGGAGTAGCTCCTACGAGCAGTACTTC | CASSGTSGRSSSYEQYF | TRBV19 | once | TRBJ2-7 | TRBD2
TGCGCCAGCAGCCAAACGACACCTCAAGAGACCCAGTACTTC | CASSQTTPQETQYF | TRBV4-1 | . | TRBJ2-5 | .
TGTGCCAGCAAAGAGGGTACGGAGGGCTACACCTTC | CASKEGTEGYTF | TRBV6-5 | many | TRBJ1-2 | .
TGTGCCAGCACTCCGGCGGTGAGGCACGAGCAGTACTTC | CASTPAVRHEQYF | TRBV6-4 | . | TRBJ2-7 | .
TGTGCCAGCAGTACTAAACGACAGGCGAACACTGAAGCTTTCTTT | CASSTKRQANTEAFF | TRBV2 | . | TRBJ1-1 | .
TGTGCCACCCTTAAAGAACCCGGAGAGACCCAGTACTTC | CATLKEPGETQYF | TRBV6-1 | . | TRBJ2-5 | .
TGCAGCGTTGCGGGACAGACTAACTATGGCTACACCTTC | CSVAGQTNYGYTF | TRBV29-1 | . | TRBJ1-2 | TRBD1
TGTGCCAGCAGTTCCGCACTCCGACCCTACGAGCAGTACTTC | CASSSALRPYEQYF | TRBV27 | . | TRBJ2-7 | .
TGTGCCAGCAGCCTGGGTGGGGGGGACGATGGCTACACCTTC | CASSLGGGDDGYTF | TRBV5-4 | . | TRBJ1-2 | .
TGTGCCAGCAGCCAAGGCGTAGGAGGAGCCGACTATGGCTACACCTTC | CASSQGVGGADYGYTF | TRBV16 | once | TRBJ1-2 | .
TGTGCCTGGAGTGTACTGGGGAGAACAGATACGCAGTATTTT | CAWSVLGRTDTQYF | TRBV30 | . | TRBJ2-3 | .
TGTGCCAGCAGTGCGTGGGACGGGAGCTCCTACGAGCAGTACTTC | CASSAWDGSSYEQYF | TRBV27 | . | TRBJ2-7 | .
TGTGCCAGCAGCGTAGTAGTAGACACTGAAGCTTTCTTT | CASSVVVDTEAFF | TRBV7-2 | medium-sized | TRBJ1-1 | .
TGTGCCAGCAGCTTGGGCAGGGTGAATTACAATGAGCAGTTCTTC | CASSLGRVNYNEQFF | TRBV5-6 | few | TRBJ2-1 | .
TGTGCCAGCAGTTCCGGGACAGGGGATACCGGGGAGCTGTTTTTT | CASSSGTGDTGELFF | TRBV6-5 | . | TRBJ2-2 | TRBD1
TGCGCCAGCAGCTTAAGGGGCGGGGTTGAAGCTTTCTTT | CASSLRGGVEAFF | TRBV5-1 | . | TRBJ1-1 | .
TGTGCCAGCAGTTTGGGATTAGATCAGCCCCAGCATTTT | CASSLGLDQPQHF | TRBV27 | . | TRBJ1-5 | .
TGTGCCAGCAGCGTGGGGGGACTAGCGGGAAGCGATGAGCAGTTCTTC | CASSVGGLAGSDEQFF | TRBV7-2 | . | TRBJ2-1 | TRBD2
TGTGCCAGCAGCTTGGATCCCCCCCCGGGCACTGAAGCTTTCTTT | CASSLDPPPGTEAFF | TRBV5-4 | . | TRBJ1-1 | .
TGTGCCAGCACCTCGGTTGGGAACACTGAAGCTTTCTTT | CASTSVGNTEAFF | TRBV2 | . | TRBJ1-1 | .
TGTGCCAGCAGCTCTATCACTAGCGGGAAAAACAATGAGCAGTTCTTC | CASSSITSGKNNEQFF | TRBV5-4 | once | TRBJ2-1 | TRBD2
TGCAGCGGGGGGACAGGGACCTATGGCTACACCTTC | CSGGTGTYGYTF | TRBV29-1 | . | TRBJ1-2 | TRBD1
TGTGCCAGCAGGCGACTAGTGGCGACAGGGGGCAGGGAGCCCCAGCATTTT | CASRRLVATGGREPQHF | TRBV28 | . | TRBJ1-5 | TRBD1
TGTGCCAGCAGACGGCAGGATCCAGCTAACTATGGCTACACCTTC | CASRRQDPANYGYTF | TRBV6-5 | . | TRBJ1-2 | .
TGTGCCAGCAGCTTAGGCGGGAGGGACACCGGGGAGCTGTTTTTT | CASSLGGRDTGELFF | TRBV11-3 | once | TRBJ2-2 | TRBD2
TGTGCCAGCAGCCCCGATAGCCATGAGCAGTTCTTC | CASSPDSHEQFF | TRBV7-9 | . | TRBJ2-1 | .
TGTGCCACCAGCCGGCGGGGCTCTGGGGCCAACGTCCTGACTTTC | CATSRRGSGANVLTF | TRBV15 | once | TRBJ2-6 | .
TGTGCCAGCAGCTTAGCGCTTGGGACAGGGGCTGGCTACACCTTC | CASSLALGTGAGYTF | TRBV7-8 | . | TRBJ1-2 | TRBD1
TGTGCCAGCAGCGGACGGGACCCCGGGGGGGAGCAGTTCTTC | CASSGRDPGGEQFF | TRBV7-9 | . | TRBJ2-1 | TRBD2
TGTGCCAGCAGTGCCGAGGGGACTGGGGCCAACGTCCTGACTTTC | CASSAEGTGANVLTF | TRBV28 | . | TRBJ2-6 | .
TGTGCCAGCAGTTATTTCTCCGGGACACCTCAAGAGACCCAGTACTTC | CASSYFSGTPQETQYF | TRBV7-9 | . | TRBJ2-5 | .
TGTGCCTGGAGTAGGACAGGTCCTGCCTACGAGCAGTACTTC | CAWSRTGPAYEQYF | TRBV30 | . | TRBJ2-7 | TRBD1
TGTGCCAGCTCACCGCGGGACACTGAAGCTTTCTTT | CASSPRDTEAFF | TRBV18 | few | TRBJ1-1 | .
TGTGCAAGTCGCCACGCCCGGGGTGGTGGGGCCAACGTCCTGACTTTC | CASRHARGGGANVLTF | TRBV12-2 | . | TRBJ2-6 | .
TGTGCCAGCAGTGGAGGGGCCAAAAACATTCAGTACTTC | CASSGGAKNIQYF | TRBV27 | . | TRBJ2-4 | .
TGTGCCACCCATCGCCGGGACAGGGCCTACGAGCAGTACTTC | CATHRRDRAYEQYF | TRBV6-1 | . | TRBJ2-7 | TRBD1
TGCGCCAGCACCTCTGGGGGCGGGAGATCCTACGAGCAGTACTTC | CASTSGGGRSYEQYF | TRBV5-1 | . | TRBJ2-7 | .
TGTGCCAGCAGACAGGATTGGCCCCTCCACTTT | CASRQDWPLHF | TRBV6-5 | . | TRBJ1-6 | .
TGTGCCAGCAGCCCGACAGGGGATGGCTACACCTTC | CASSPTGDGYTF | TRBV4-2 | . | TRBJ1-2 | TRBD1
TGTGCCACGTCTGACAGACAGAACACTGAAGCTTTCTTT | CATSDRQNTEAFF | TRBV10-3 | . | TRBJ1-1 | .
TGTGCCAGCAGCCCAAGGGGGACAGCGTCCTACGAGCAGTACTTC | CASSPRGTASYEQYF | TRBV7-6 | . | TRBJ2-7 | TRBD1
TGTGCCAGCAGCCCGGATACTAGCGGGAGGACCTACAATGAGCAGTTCTTC | CASSPDTSGRTYNEQFF | TRBV9 | once | TRBJ2-1 | TRBD2
TGTGCCAGCAGCCTCGCTGAGGGTGTTGAAAAACTGTTTTTT | CASSLAEGVEKLFF | TRBV7-9 | . | TRBJ1-4 | .
TGTGCCAGCAGCCCCCAAGCTGGGGAGCAGTACTTC | CASSPQAGEQYF | TRBV7-6 | . | TRBJ2-7 | .